This is a list of T cell receptor beta chains from one sample in a study of CD8 T cells in ankylosing spondylitis. TCRdb independently ran MiXCR on the 5' RACE reads; one entry per CDR3 protein. The data show 130,000 or so distinct CDR3 sequences, roughly 6.6% seen once. Input material: blood, either unsorted or a sorted T cell fraction (not recorded which). The origin of the receptors is a male donor with ankylosing spondylitis or in good health (not recorded which). Both conserved end residues are part of each CDR3. A D gene is named only where the DNA matches it firmly. For some rows the clone size is stated as once, few or many, or as a class when expanded; others skip it.

clone_size d_call j_call v_call cdr3_aa cdr3_nt
many TRBD1 TRBJ2-2 TRBV5-1 CASSLQGTADTGELFF TGCGCCAGCAGCTTGCAAGGGACAGCTGACACCGGGGAGCTGTTTTTT
many TRBD1 TRBJ1-4 TRBV29-1 CSVLEQMGGTANEKLFF TGCAGCGTTCTCGAGCAGATGGGCGGGACAGCTAATGAAAAACTGTTTTTT
many NA TRBJ2-2 TRBV20-1 CSARTDRLPNTGELFF TGCAGTGCTAGAACCGACAGGTTACCGAACACCGGGGAGCTGTTTTTT
many TRBD2 TRBJ2-1 TRBV20-1 CSARDPGGRYNEQFF TGCAGTGCTAGAGACCCGGGAGGGCGTTACAATGAGCAGTTCTTC
NA NA TRBJ2-7 TRBV7-2 CASSHGGSSYEQYF TGTGCCAGCAGCCACGGGGGTTCCTCCTACGAGCAGTACTTC
many NA TRBJ2-1 TRBV12-3/TRBV12-4 CASSTATYNNEQFF TGTGCCAGCAGTACAGCGACCTACAACAATGAGCAGTTCTTC
many TRBD2 TRBJ2-3 TRBV7-9 CASSETSGWHTQYF TGTGCCAGCAGCGAGACTAGCGGATGGCATACGCAGTATTTT
many NA TRBJ2-2 TRBV15 CATSRVSLGDPNTGELFF TGTGCCACCAGCAGAGTAAGCTTGGGTGACCCGAACACCGGGGAGCTGTTTTTT
few TRBD1 TRBJ1-1 TRBV19 CASSISLTGAGTEAFF TGTGCCAGTAGTATATCCCTGACAGGGGCAGGAACTGAAGCTTTCTTT
NA NA TRBJ2-7 TRBV5-6 CASSPFGTAPYEQYF TGTGCCAGCAGTCCCTTCGGGACGGCCCCTTACGAGCAGTACTTC
many NA TRBJ1-1 TRBV20-1 CSPTLNTEAFF TGCAGTCCGACTTTGAACACTGAAGCTTTCTTT
many NA TRBJ2-5 TRBV29-1 CSVVGRYQETQYF TGCAGCGTTGTTGGGCGGTACCAAGAGACCCAGTACTTC
many NA TRBJ2-7 TRBV9 CASSATGTSYEQYF TGTGCCAGCAGCGCGACCGGGACCTCCTACGAGCAGTACTTC
many TRBD1 TRBJ2-1 TRBV5-5 CASSLVGQGRNEQFF TGTGCCAGCAGCTTGGTGGGACAGGGGAGGAATGAGCAGTTCTTC
many NA TRBJ2-5 TRBV7-9 CASSLGGDSGETQYF TGTGCCAGCAGCTTAGGCGGAGACAGTGGGGAGACCCAGTACTTC
many TRBD1 TRBJ2-7 TRBV24-1 CASRDRPYEQYF TGTGCCTCCCGGGACAGACCCTACGAGCAGTACTTC
many NA TRBJ2-1 TRBV30 CAWSVLSDEQFF TGTGCCTGGAGTGTACTTTCGGACGAGCAGTTCTTC
few NA TRBJ2-7 TRBV28 CASSFRAFRGQYF TGTGCCAGCAGTTTCCGGGCCTTTAGAGGGCAGTACTTC
many NA TRBJ2-1 TRBV20-1 CSAIQTRSAGNEQFF TGCAGTGCTATCCAGACTAGGTCGGCGGGGAATGAGCAGTTCTTC
few TRBD1 TRBJ2-2 TRBV12-3/TRBV12-4 CASSFGGQGGTGELFF TGTGCCAGCAGTTTCGGTGGACAGGGTGGCACCGGGGAGCTGTTTTTT
many NA TRBJ2-1 TRBV20-1 CSAASRFEQFF TGCAGTGCGGCCAGCCGGTTTGAGCAGTTCTTC
many NA TRBJ1-4 TRBV25-1 CASSESSRLHEKLFF TGTGCCAGCAGTGAATCATCCAGGCTTCATGAAAAACTGTTTTTT
many TRBD2 TRBJ2-5 TRBV5-1 CASSLGASGRYQETQYF TGCGCCAGCAGCTTGGGGGCTAGCGGGAGGTACCAAGAGACCCAGTACTTC
many TRBD1 TRBJ1-2 TRBV7-8 CASSSGTGGYGYTF TGTGCCAGCAGCTCCGGGACAGGGGGCTATGGCTACACCTTC
many TRBD1 TRBJ2-2 TRBV29-1 CSVPLHGQGDIPGELFF TGCAGCGTACCCCTCCACGGACAGGGGGACATCCCCGGGGAGCTGTTTTTT
many NA TRBJ1-2 TRBV7-9 CASSLGGSPGYTF TGTGCCAGCAGCTTAGGAGGGAGTCCTGGCTACACCTTC
many TRBD1 TRBJ1-1 TRBV15 CATSSPRQGVNTEAFF TGTGCCACCAGCAGCCCCCGGCAGGGGGTGAACACTGAAGCTTTCTTT
many NA TRBJ1-6 TRBV5-1 CASKRTGDNSPLHF TGCGCCAGCAAACGGACGGGGGATAATTCACCCCTCCACTTT
many TRBD2 TRBJ2-4 TRBV18 CASSPPLAGEVKNIQYF TGTGCCAGCTCACCACCGTTAGCGGGAGAGGTCAAAAACATTCAGTACTTC
few NA TRBJ2-7 TRBV7-2 CASSLAPRSGYEQYF TGTGCCAGCAGCTTAGCGCCCAGAAGCGGTTACGAGCAGTACTTC
many TRBD1 TRBJ1-1 TRBV20-1 CSARATGGLNTEAFF TGCAGTGCTAGGGCTACAGGGGGCTTGAACACTGAAGCTTTCTTT
many NA TRBJ2-7 TRBV5-1 CASSFLFGSYEQYF TGCGCCAGCAGCTTTTTGTTCGGCTCGTACGAGCAGTACTTC
few NA TRBJ1-2 TRBV19 CASSMKGSNYGYTF TGTGCCAGTAGTATGAAGGGCAGCAACTATGGCTACACCTTC
many NA TRBJ1-2 TRBV20-1 CSATTQGTGYGYTF TGCAGTGCTACTACCCAGGGGACGGGCTATGGCTACACCTTC
many NA TRBJ1-4 TRBV30 CAWTPSAMNEKLFF TGTGCCTGGACCCCCTCGGCGATGAATGAAAAACTGTTTTTT
many NA TRBJ1-1 TRBV10-3 CAITLGQMNTEAFF TGTGCCATCACCCTAGGACAGATGAACACTGAAGCTTTCTTT
few NA TRBJ1-2 TRBV5-1 CASSLGQFTSNYGYTF TGCGCCAGCAGCTTGGGACAGTTCACCTCTAACTATGGCTACACCTTC
many TRBD1 TRBJ2-3 TRBV5-6 CASSFRTGRPYF TGTGCCAGCAGTTTCCGGACAGGGAGGCCGTATTTT
many TRBD2 TRBJ2-1 TRBV29-1 CSVVGFAGGNNEQFF TGCAGCGTTGTGGGTTTCGCGGGAGGGAACAATGAGCAGTTCTTC
many NA TRBJ1-1 TRBV5-6 CASSFWGTGYLAEAFF TGTGCCAGCAGCTTTTGGGGAACAGGGTACTTGGCTGAAGCTTTCTTT
many NA TRBJ2-7 TRBV2 CASSDVTYEQYF TGTGCCAGCAGTGATGTGACCTACGAGCAGTACTTC
many NA TRBJ2-7 TRBV5-1 CASGRDGSYEQYF TGCGCCAGCGGACGGGACGGCTCCTACGAGCAGTACTTC
few NA TRBJ2-2 TRBV7-9 CASSLKEGPGGELFF TGTGCCAGCAGCTTAAAGGAGGGCCCGGGCGGGGAGCTGTTTTTT
many TRBD2 TRBJ2-3 TRBV5-1 CASSLGNSGLAGVTDTQYF TGCGCCAGCAGCTTAGGAAACTCAGGACTAGCGGGGGTTACAGATACGCAGTATTTT
many NA TRBJ1-5 TRBV5-1 CASSLEGNNQPQHF TGCGCCAGCAGCTTGGAAGGGAACAATCAGCCCCAGCATTTT
many TRBD2 TRBJ2-4 TRBV5-1 CASSPFGLAGGPNTKNIQYF TGCGCCAGCAGCCCTTTCGGACTAGCGGGAGGGCCGAATACCAAAAACATTCAGTACTTC
many NA TRBJ1-5 TRBV5-1 CASSPGGENQPQHF TGCGCCAGCAGCCCCGGGGGGGAAAATCAGCCCCAGCATTTT
many NA TRBJ1-1 TRBV18 CASSPNSMNTEAFF TGTGCCAGCTCACCAAACAGCATGAACACTGAAGCTTTCTTT
many NA TRBJ2-1 TRBV28 CASSSPADNEQFF TGTGCCAGCAGTTCTCCTGCGGATAATGAGCAGTTCTTC